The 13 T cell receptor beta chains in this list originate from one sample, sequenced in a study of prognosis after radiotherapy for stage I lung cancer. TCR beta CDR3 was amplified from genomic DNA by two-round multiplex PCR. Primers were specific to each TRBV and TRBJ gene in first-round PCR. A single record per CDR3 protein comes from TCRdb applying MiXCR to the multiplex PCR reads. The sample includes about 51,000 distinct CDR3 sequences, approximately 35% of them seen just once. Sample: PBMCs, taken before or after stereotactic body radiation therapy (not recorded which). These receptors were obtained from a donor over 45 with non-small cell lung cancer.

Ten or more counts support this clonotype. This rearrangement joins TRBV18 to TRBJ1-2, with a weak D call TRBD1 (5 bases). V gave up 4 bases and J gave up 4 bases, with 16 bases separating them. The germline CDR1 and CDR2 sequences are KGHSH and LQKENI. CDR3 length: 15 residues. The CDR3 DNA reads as TGTGCCAGCTCACAAGGGCAGGGAGTGGTCTATGGCTACACCTTC. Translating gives CASSQGQGVVYGYTF.

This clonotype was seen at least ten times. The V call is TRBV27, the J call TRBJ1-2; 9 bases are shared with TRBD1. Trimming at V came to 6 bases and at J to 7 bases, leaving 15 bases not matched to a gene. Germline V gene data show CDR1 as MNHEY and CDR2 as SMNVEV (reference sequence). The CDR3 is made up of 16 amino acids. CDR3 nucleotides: TGTGCCAGCAGGAGCCACGCGGGACAGGGAGGTTTTGGCTACACCTTC. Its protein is CASRSHAGQGGFGYTF.

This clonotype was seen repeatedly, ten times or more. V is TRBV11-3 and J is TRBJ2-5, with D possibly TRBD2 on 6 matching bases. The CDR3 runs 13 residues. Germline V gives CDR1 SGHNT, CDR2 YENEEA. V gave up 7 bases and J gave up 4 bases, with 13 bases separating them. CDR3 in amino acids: CASTPIGRETQYF. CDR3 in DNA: TGTGCCAGCACCCCGATCGGGAGAGAGACCCAGTACTTC.

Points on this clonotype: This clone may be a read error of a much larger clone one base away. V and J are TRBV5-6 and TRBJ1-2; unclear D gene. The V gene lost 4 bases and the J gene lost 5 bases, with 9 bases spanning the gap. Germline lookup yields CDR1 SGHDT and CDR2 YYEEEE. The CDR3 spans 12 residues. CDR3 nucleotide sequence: TGTGCCAGCAGCCACGGACCGTATGGCTACACCTTC. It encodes CASSHGPYGYTF.

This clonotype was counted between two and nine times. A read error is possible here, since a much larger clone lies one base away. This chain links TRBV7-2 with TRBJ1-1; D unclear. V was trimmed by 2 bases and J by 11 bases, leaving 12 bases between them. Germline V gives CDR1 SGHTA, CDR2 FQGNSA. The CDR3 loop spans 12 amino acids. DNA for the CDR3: TGTGCCAGCAGCTTATACTCCAGCAGGGCTTTCTTT. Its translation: CASSLYSSRAFF. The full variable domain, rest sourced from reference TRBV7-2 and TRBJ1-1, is GAGVSQSPSNKVTEKGKDVELRCDPISGHTALYWYRQSLGQGLEFLIYFQGNSAPDKSGLPSDRFSAERTGGSVSTLTIQRTQQEDSAVYLCASSLYSSRAFFGQGTRLTVV.

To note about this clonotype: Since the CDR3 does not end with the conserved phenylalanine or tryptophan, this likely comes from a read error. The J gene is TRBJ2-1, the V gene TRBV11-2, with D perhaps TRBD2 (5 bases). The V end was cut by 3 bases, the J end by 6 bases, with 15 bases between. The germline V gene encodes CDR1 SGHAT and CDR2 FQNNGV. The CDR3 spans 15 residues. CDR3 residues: CASSFSAVWANEQFS. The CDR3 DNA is TGTGCCAGCAGCTTCTCAGCGGTATGGGCCAATGAGCAGTTCTCC.

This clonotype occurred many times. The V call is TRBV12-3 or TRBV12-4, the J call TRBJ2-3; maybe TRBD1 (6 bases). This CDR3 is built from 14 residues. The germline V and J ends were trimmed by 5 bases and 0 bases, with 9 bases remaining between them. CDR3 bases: TGTGCCAGCAGTCGCGGACAGAGCACAGATACGCAGTATTTT. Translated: CASSRGQSTDTQYF.

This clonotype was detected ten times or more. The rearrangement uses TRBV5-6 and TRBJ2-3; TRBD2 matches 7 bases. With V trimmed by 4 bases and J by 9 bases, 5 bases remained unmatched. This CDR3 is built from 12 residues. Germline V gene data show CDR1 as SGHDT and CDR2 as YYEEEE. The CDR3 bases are TGTGCCAGCAGCCTCCGGGAGGCCACGCAGTATTTT. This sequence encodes CASSLREATQYF.

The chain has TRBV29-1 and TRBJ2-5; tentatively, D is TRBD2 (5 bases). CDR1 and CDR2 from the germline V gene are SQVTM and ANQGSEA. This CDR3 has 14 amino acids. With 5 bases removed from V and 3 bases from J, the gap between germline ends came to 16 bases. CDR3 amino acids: CSVLRWGDKETQYF. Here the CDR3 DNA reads TGCAGCGTTTTGAGGTGGGGAGACAAAGAGACCCAGTACTTC.

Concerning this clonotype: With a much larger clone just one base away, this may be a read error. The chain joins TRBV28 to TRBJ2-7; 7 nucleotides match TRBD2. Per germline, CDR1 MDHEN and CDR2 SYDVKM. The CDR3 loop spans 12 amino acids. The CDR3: CVSGVKPYEQYF. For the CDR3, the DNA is TGTGTCAGCGGGGTCAAACCCTACGAGCAGTACTTC.

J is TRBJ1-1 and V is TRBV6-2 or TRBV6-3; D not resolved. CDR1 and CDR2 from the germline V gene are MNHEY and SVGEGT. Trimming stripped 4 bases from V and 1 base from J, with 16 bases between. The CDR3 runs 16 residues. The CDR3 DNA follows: TGTGCCAGCAGTTCCTCCCCAGTGGGAGGGAACACTGAAGCTTTCTTT. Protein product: CASSSSPVGGNTEAFF.

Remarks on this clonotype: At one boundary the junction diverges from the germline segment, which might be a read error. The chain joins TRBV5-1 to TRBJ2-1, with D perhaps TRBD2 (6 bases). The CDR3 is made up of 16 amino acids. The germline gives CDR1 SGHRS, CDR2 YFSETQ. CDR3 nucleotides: TGCTCCAGCAGCTTGGAACTAGCTGGAGGGCTAAATGAGCAGTTCTTC. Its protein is CSSSLELAGGLNEQFF.

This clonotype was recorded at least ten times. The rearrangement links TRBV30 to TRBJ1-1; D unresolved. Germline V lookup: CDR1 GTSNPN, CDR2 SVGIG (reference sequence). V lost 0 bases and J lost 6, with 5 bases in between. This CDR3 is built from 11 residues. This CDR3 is CAWSVTAEAFF. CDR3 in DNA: TGTGCCTGGAGTGTAACAGCTGAAGCTTTCTTT.